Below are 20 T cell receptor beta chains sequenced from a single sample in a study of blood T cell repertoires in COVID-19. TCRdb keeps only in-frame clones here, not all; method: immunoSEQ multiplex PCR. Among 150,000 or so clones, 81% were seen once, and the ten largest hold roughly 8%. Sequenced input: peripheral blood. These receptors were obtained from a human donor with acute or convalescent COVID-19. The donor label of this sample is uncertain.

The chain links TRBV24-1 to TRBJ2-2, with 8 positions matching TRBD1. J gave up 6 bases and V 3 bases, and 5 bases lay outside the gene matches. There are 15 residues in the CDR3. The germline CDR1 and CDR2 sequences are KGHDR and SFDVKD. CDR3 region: CATSDQRTGSGELFF. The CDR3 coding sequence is TGTGCCACCAGTGATCAAAGGACAGGGTCCGGGGAGCTGTTTTTT.

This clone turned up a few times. The CDR3 bases are TGTGCCAGCAGCTTCTTCAGCGACACCGGGGAGCTGTTTTTT. Protein: CASSFFSDTGELFF. The chain joins TRBV11-2 to TRBJ2-2; D not resolved. Germline CDR1 and CDR2: SGHAT and FQNNGV. The V end was cut by 3 bases, the J end by 3 bases, with 8 bases between. CDR3 length: 14 amino acids.

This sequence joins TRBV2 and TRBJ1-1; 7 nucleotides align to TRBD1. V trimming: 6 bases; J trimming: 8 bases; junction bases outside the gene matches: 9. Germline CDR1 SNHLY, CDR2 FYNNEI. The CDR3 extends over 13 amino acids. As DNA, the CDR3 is TGTGCCAGCAGGCAGGGGACAGCCGGCGAAGCTTTCTTT. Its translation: CASRQGTAGEAFF.

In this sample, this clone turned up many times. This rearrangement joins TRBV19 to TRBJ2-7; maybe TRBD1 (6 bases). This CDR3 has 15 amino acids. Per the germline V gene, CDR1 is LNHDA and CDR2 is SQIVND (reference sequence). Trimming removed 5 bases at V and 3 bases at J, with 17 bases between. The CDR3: CASSASEGRGYEQYF. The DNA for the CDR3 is TGTGCCAGTAGTGCGAGCGAGGGCAGGGGCTACGAGCAGTACTTC.

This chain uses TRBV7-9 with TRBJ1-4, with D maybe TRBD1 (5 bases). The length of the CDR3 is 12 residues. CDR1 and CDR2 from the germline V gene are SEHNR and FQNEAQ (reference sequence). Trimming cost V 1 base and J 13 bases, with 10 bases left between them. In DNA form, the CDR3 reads TGTGCCAGCAGCTTAGAGGGAAGGGGACTGTTTTTT. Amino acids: CASSLEGRGLFF.

CDR3 nucleotide sequence: TGTGCCAGCAGTCGACTAGCGGGGGGCGGGACAGATACGCAGTATTTT. It is translated as CASSRLAGGGTDTQYF. The gene calls are TRBV6-6 and TRBJ2-3, with 13 bases fitting TRBD2. The J segment lost 3 bases and the V segment lost 5 bases, leaving 5 bases of the junction unmatched. CDR1 is MNHNY and CDR2 is SVGAGI in the germline V gene (reference sequence). This CDR3 comprises 16 residues.

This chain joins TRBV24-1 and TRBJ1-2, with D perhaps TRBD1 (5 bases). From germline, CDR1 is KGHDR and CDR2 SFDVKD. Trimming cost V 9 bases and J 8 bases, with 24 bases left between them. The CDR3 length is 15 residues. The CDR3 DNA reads TGTGCCACCTTTGGGCCAGTCCCCACCGGGGGAGGCTACACCTTC. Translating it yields CATFGPVPTGGGYTF.

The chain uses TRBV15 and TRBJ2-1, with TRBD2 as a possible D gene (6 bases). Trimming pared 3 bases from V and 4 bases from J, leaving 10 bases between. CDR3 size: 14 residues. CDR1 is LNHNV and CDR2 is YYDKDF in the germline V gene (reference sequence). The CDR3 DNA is TGTGCCACCAGCAGGGGACTCCAATACAATGAGCAGTTCTTC. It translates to CATSRGLQYNEQFF. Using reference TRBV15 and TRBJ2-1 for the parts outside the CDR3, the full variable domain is DAMVIQNPRYQVTQFGKPVTLSCSQTLNHNVMYWYQQKSSQAPKLLFHYYDKDFNNEADTPDNFQSRRPNTSFCFLDIRSPGLGDTAMYLCATSRGLQYNEQFFGPGTRLTVL.

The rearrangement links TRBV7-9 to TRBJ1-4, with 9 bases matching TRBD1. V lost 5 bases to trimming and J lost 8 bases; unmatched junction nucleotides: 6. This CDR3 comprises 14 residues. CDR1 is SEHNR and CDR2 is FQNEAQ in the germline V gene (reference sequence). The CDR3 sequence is CASSTWTGVEKLFF. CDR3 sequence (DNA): TGTGCCAGCAGCACCTGGACAGGGGTCGAAAAACTGTTTTTT. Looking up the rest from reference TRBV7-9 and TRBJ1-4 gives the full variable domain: DTGVSQNPRHKITKRGQNVTFRCDPISEHNRLYWYRQTLGQGPEFLTYFQNEAQLEKSRLLSDRFSAERPKGSFSTLEIQRTEQGDSAMYLCASSTWTGVEKLFFGSGTQLSVL.

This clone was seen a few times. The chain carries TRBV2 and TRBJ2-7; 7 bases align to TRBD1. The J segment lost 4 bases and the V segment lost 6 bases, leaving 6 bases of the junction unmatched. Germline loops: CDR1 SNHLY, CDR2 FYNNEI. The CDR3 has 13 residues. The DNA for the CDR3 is TGTGCCAGCAGGGCCTGGGACAGTTACGAGCAGTACGTC. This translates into CASRAWDSYEQYV.

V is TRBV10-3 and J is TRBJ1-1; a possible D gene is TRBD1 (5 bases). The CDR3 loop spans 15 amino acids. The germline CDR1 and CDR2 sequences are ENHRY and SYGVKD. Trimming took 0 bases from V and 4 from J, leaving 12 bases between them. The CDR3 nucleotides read TGTGCCATCAGTGAGTCAGGCAGGGTCGGCACTGAAGCTTTCTTT. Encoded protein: CAISESGRVGTEAFF.

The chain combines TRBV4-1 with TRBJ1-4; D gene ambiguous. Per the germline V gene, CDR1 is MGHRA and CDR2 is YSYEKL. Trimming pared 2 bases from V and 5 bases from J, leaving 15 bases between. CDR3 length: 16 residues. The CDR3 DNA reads TGCGCCAGCAGCCAACCCCTAATGAGGCGGAATGAAAAACTGTTTTTT. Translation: CASSQPLMRRNEKLFF.

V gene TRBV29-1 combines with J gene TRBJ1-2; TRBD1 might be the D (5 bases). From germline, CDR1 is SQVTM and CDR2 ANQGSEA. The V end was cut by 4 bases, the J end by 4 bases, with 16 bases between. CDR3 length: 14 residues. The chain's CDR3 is CSVAPSTASYGYTF. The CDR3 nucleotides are TGCAGCGTTGCCCCTTCGACAGCTTCCTATGGCTACACCTTC.

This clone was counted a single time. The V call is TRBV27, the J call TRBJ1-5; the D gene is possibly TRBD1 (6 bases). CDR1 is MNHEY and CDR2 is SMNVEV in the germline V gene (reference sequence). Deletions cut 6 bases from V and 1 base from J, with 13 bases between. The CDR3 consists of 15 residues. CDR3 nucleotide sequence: TGTGCCAGCAGCCTACAGGGTATGAGCAATCAGCCCCAGCATTTT. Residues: CASSLQGMSNQPQHF.

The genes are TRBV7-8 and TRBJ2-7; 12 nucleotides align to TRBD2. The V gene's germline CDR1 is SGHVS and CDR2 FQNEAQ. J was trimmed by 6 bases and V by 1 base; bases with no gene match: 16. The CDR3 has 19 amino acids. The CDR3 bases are TGTGCCAGCAGCTTAGGGGCTAGCGGGGGGGCCGGAGACCGGGGCGAGCAGTACTTC. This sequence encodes CASSLGASGGAGDRGEQYF.

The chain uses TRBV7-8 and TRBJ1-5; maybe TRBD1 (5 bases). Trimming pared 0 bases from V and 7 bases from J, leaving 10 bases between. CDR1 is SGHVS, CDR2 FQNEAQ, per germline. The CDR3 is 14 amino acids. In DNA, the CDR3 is TGTGCCAGCAGCTTAGCCAGGAGGGACCAGCCCCAGCATTTT. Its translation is CASSLARRDQPQHF.

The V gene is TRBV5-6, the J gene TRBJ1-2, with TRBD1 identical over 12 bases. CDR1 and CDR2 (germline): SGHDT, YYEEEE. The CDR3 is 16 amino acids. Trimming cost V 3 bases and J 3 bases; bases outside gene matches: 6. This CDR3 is CASSSGTGGSYYGYTF. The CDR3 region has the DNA TGTGCCAGCAGCTCCGGGACAGGGGGCAGTTACTATGGCTACACCTTC.

Here the CDR3 DNA reads TGTGCCAGCAGTGATAAATCAGGGACTAATGAAAAACTGTTTTTT. Translating it yields CASSDKSGTNEKLFF. V usage is TRBV2 and J usage is TRBJ1-4, with D perhaps matching TRBD1 (5 bases). The length of the CDR3 is 15 residues. Trimming took off 3 bases at V and 2 bases at J, with 10 bases between the two ends. Germline V gene lookup returns CDR1 SNHLY and CDR2 FYNNEI.

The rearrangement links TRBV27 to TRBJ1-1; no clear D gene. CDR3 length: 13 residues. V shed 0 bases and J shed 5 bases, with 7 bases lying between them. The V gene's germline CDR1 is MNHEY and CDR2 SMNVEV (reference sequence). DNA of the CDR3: TGTGCCAGCAGTTTATCGTTGCGGACTGAAGCTTTCTTT. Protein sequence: CASSLSLRTEAFF.

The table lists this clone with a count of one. CDR3 protein: CASSIGSGGLSTDTQYF. The DNA for the CDR3 is TGTGCCAGTAGTATCGGTAGCGGGGGCCTCAGCACAGATACGCAGTATTTT. The V call is TRBV19, the J call TRBJ2-3; 9 nucleotides match TRBD2. This CDR3 has 17 residues. V shed 3 bases, J shed 0 bases, and the junction held 7 bases outside the gene matches. Germline assignment: CDR1 LNHDA and CDR2 SQIVND (reference sequence).